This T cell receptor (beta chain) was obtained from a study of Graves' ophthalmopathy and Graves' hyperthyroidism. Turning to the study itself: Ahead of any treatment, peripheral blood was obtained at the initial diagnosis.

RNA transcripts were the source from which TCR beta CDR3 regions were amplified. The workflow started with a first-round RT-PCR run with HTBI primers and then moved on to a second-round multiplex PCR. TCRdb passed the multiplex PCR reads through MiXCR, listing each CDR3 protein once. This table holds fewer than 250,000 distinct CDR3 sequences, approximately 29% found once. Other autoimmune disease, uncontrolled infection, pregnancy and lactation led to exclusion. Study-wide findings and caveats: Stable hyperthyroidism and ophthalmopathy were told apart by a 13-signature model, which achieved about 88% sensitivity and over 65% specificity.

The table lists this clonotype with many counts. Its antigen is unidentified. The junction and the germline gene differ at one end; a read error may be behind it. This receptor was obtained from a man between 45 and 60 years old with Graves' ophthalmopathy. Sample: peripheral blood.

The CDR3 sequence is CASGAAGGETQCF. CDR3 nucleotides: TGTGCCAGCGGTGCCGCTGGAGGGGAGACCCAGTGCTTC. V gene TRBV11-2 combines with J gene TRBJ2-5; D perhaps matches TRBD2 (6 bases). Germline CDR1 and CDR2: SGHAT and FQNNGV. The CDR3 has 13 amino acids.